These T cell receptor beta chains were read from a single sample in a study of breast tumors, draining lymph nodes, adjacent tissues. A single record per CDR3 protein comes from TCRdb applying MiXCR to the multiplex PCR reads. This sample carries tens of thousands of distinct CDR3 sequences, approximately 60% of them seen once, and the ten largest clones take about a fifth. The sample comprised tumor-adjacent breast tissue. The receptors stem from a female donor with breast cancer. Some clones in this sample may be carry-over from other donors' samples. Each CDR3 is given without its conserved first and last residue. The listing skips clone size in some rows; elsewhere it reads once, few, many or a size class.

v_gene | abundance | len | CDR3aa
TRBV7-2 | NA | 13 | ALSPRDGGNSPLH
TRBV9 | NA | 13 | ASSEEGVITDTQY
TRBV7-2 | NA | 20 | ASRIPGKGGSKLFFGSGTQY
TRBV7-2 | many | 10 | ASSNFNDEQF
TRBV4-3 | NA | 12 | ASSQGATNEKLF
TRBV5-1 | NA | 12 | ASSCRGPNEKLF
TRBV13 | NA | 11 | ASSLSSDYGYT
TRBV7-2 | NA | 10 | ASLLAPNEQF
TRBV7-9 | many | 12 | ASSLNRAGGEQF
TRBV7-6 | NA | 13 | ASSAQGRRNEKLF
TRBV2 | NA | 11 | ASSGQGIYGYT
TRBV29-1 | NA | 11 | SVEHPPSNEQF
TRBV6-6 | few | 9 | ASSSGQPQH
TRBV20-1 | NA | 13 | SAREIAGGPFEQY
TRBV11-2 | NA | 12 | ASSLEHERYEQY
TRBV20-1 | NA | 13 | SARKAGMSGNTIY
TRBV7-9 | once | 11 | ASSTGRAYEQY
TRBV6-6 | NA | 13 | ASSHSRTNPYEQY
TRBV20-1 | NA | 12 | SARDGDRAYEQY
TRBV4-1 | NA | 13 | ASSHGQGMGSPLH
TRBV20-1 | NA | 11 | SAWRTAGNTIY
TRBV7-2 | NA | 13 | ASSLGGFASYEQY
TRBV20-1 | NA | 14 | SVIRYVQGMANEQF
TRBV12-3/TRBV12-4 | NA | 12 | ASSFTHNTGELF
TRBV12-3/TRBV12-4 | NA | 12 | ASSRTRGGYGYT
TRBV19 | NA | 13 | ASSVTGTGVAEQY
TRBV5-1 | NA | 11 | ASSTGSYNEQF
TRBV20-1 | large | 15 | SARDEGLGGSGSPLH
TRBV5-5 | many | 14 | ASSLVLQGASYEQY
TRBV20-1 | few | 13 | SASGTSGASDTQY
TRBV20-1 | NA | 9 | SAQTGHEQY
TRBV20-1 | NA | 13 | SARDPGGVSQPQH
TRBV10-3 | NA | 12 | AISEGSRNEKLF
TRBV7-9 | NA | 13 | ASSLTSGGIETQY
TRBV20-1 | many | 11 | SARLGGGETQY
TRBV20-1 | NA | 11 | SANRATNEKLF
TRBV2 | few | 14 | ASSAPGAGLANEQF
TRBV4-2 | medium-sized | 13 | ASSHQDGGSYEQY
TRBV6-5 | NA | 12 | ASRSTGKNQPQH
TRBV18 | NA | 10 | ASSPGRFEQY
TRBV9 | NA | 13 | ASSTRDSQYNEQF
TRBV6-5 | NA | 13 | ASSSLAGGSYEQY
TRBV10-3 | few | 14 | AIRENQGKSGNTIY
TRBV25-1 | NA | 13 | ASSASGMFYNEQF
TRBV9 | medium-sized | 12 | ASSVGAHQETQY
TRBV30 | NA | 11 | AWSVLREDEQY